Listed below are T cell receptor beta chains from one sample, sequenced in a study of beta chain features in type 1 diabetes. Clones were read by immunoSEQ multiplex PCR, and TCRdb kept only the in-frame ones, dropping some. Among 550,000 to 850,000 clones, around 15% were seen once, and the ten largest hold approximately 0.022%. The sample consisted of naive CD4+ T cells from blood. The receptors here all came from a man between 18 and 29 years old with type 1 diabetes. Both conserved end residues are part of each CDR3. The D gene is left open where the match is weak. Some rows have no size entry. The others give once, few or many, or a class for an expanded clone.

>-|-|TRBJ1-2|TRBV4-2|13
TGTGCCAGCAGCCTCCAGGAGTGGGATGGCTACACCTTC
CASSLQEWDGYTF
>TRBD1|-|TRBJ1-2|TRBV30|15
TGTGCCTGGGGATCTCTCGACAGGGCGAACTATGGCTACACCTTC
CAWGSLDRANYGYTF
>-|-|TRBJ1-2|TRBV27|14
TGTGCCAGCAGTCCCCTCGCGGGTATCTATGGCTACACCTTC
CASSPLAGIYGYTF
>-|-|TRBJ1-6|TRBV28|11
TGTGCCAGCAACGATAATTCACCCCTCCACTTT
CASNDNSPLHF
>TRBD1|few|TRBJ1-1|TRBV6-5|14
TGTGCCAGCACCGCTACAGGGGAGGGGACTGAAGCTTTCTTT
CASTATGEGTEAFF
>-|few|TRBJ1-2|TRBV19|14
TGTGCCAGTACTCCCGGGAGGCGACGGAGTGGCTACACCTTC
CASTPGRRRSGYTF
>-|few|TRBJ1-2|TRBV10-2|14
TGCGCCAGCACCGCTACACCCGACGGCTATGGCTACACCTTC
CASTATPDGYGYTF
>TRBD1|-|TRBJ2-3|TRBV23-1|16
TGCGCCAGCCCCCCGACATACAGGGGGAGCACAGATACGCAGTATTTT
CASPPTYRGSTDTQYF
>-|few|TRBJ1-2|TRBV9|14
TGTGCCAGCAGCCCGGCGGTCGAGCCCTATGGCTACACCTTC
CASSPAVEPYGYTF
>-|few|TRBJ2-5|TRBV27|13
TGTGCCAGCGGTAGGACAGCTGAAGAGACCCAGTACTTC
CASGRTAEETQYF
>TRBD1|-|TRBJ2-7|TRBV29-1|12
TGCAGCGTTACGGGACAGGGCTACGAGCAGTACTTC
CSVTGQGYEQYF
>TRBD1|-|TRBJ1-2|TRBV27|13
TGTGCCACCTCGGACAGGGGGCTGTATGGCTACACCTTC
CATSDRGLYGYTF
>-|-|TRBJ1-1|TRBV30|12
TGTGCCTGGAGTGTAGGTTCCCCGGAAGCTTTCTTT
CAWSVGSPEAFF
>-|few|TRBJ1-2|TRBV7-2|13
TGTGCCAGCAGCTTGGAGAGAAACTATGGCTACACCTTC
CASSLERNYGYTF
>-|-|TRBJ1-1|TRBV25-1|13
TGTGCCAGCAGTGAAATCGGTAACACTGAAGCTTTCTTT
CASSEIGNTEAFF
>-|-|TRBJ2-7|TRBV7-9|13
TGTGCCAGCAGCTTCCGACAGTCCTACGAGCAGTACTTC
CASSFRQSYEQYF
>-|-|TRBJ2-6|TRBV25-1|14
TGTGCCAGCAGTCCGCAGGCTGGGGCCAACGTCCTGACTTTC
CASSPQAGANVLTF
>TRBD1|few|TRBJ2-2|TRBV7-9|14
TGTGCCAGCAGCCCACAGGGGGCTACGGGGGAGCTGTTTTTT
CASSPQGATGELFF
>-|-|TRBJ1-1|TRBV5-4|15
TGTGCCAGCAGCTTGGATCACGGGGGGCCCACTGAAGCTTTCTTT
CASSLDHGGPTEAFF
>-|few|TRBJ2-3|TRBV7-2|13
TGTGCCAGCAACCCCCAGGGGATTGGTACGCAGTATTTT
CASNPQGIGTQYF
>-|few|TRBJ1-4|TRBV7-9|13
TGTGCCACCCAGCCCGGGATAAATGAAAAACTGTTTTTT
CATQPGINEKLFF
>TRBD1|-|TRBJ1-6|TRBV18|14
TGTGCCAGCTCACCTGGACAGGGTACTTCACCCCTCCACTTT
CASSPGQGTSPLHF
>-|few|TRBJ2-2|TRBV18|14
TGTGCCAGCTCCATCGGCAGCTACACCGGGGAGCTGTTTTTT
CASSIGSYTGELFF
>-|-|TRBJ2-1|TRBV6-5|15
TGTGCCAGCAGCTACGACCCGAGCTCCTACAATGAGCAGTTCTTC
CASSYDPSSYNEQFF